The 8 T cell receptor beta chains presented below share a single source sample, sequenced in a study of spatial heterogeneity in lung cancer. The time point denotes: sample taken at primary tumor resection. Unsorted whole RNA samples from tumor, nontumor lung or frozen PBMC were sequenced. TCRdb ran MiXCR on the 5' RACE reads and lists one entry per CDR3 protein. This repertoire shows tens of thousands of distinct CDR3 sequences, 5.5% to 8% found once; its top ten account for roughly an eighth. The sequences come from PBMCs, collected at surgery. The source of these receptors is a male donor with early-stage non-small cell lung cancer.

This clonotype was seen at least ten times. The chain combines TRBV10-3 with TRBJ2-1; 9 positions match TRBD2. CDR1 ENHRY and CDR2 SYGVKD come from the germline V gene. This CDR3 is 24 amino acids long. Losses at the gene ends were 6 bases for V and 6 bases for J; bases not matched to a gene: 36. The CDR3 spells CAIRINPQTGTSSPGIHASNEQFF. Here the CDR3 DNA reads TGTGCCATCAGGATTAATCCTCAGACCGGGACTAGCTCCCCAGGGATTCATGCGAGCAATGAGCAGTTCTTC.

This clonotype was picked up many times. The V gene is TRBV14, the J gene TRBJ1-1; perhaps TRBD1 as D (5 bases). Germline CDR1 and CDR2: SGHDN and FVKESK. CDR3 size: 13 residues. V was pared by 4 bases and J by 1 base, with 7 bases between. The CDR3 region has the DNA TGTGCCAGCAGCCGGGACCAGAACACTGAAGCTTTCTTT. It is translated as CASSRDQNTEAFF.

This clonotype was found a few times. As DNA, the CDR3 is TGCGCCAGCAGCCAAGTGGAGGGGACTTCAGCTTACAATGAGCAGTTCTTC. Amino acid sequence: CASSQVEGTSAYNEQFF. The chain joins TRBV4-1 to TRBJ2-1, with D possibly TRBD2 on 6 matching bases. The V end was cut by 1 base, the J end by 4 bases, with 17 bases between. Germline V CDR1 and CDR2: MGHRA, YSYEKL. This CDR3 comprises 17 residues.

The chain uses TRBV6-1 and TRBJ2-3, with D perhaps TRBD2 (7 bases). The CDR3 has 19 amino acids. Deletions cut 0 bases from V and 1 base from J, with 20 bases between. CDR1 is MNHNS, CDR2 SASEGT, per germline. The CDR3 bases are TGTGCCAGCAGTGAAGCTCCGGGGGGCTCCTTCTATGGCACAGATACGCAGTATTTT. Translated: CASSEAPGGSFYGTDTQYF.

This clonotype was seen at least ten times. The CDR3 sequence is CASSGYQYEETQYF. Here the CDR3 DNA reads TGCGCCAGCAGTGGTTACCAGTATGAAGAGACCCAGTACTTC. The chain couples TRBV10-2 to TRBJ2-5; D is unclear. V was pared by 4 bases and J by 3 bases, with 12 bases between. The CDR3 runs 14 residues. CDR1 and CDR2 from the germline V gene are WSHSY and SAAADI.

This clonotype was detected a few times. The V gene is TRBV12-5, the J gene TRBJ2-1; 8 nucleotides match TRBD2. The V gene end was trimmed by 4 bases and the J gene end by 4 bases; junction bases not matched to a gene: 9. There are 16 residues in the CDR3. CDR1 is LGHNT and CDR2 is FRNRAP in the germline V gene. Written as DNA, the CDR3 is TGTGCTAGTGGTTCCGCGGCGGGAGGCAGTTACAATGAGCAGTTCTTC. This codes for CASGSAAGGSYNEQFF.

V usage is TRBV27 and J usage is TRBJ2-3, with a possible D match to TRBD2 (6 bases). This CDR3 is built from 13 residues. CDR1 MNHEY and CDR2 SMNVEV come from the germline V gene (reference sequence). Trimming took off 7 bases at V and 2 bases at J, with 10 bases between the two ends. Written as DNA, the CDR3 is TGTGCCAGCACTAGCGCCCACACAGATACGCAGTATTTT. Translating it yields CASTSAHTDTQYF.

This clonotype was seen repeatedly, ten times or more. This chain links TRBV12-3 or TRBV12-4 with TRBJ2-1; 7 bases are shared with TRBD2. The CDR3 spans 15 residues. The ends lost 7 bases at V and 2 bases at J; junction bases unmatched: 8. Here the CDR3 DNA reads TGTGCCAGCACCGAAACGACTAGCACCTACAATGAGCAGTTCTTC. Residues: CASTETTSTYNEQFF.